Reported below is one TCR beta chain. The antigen it recognizes is unknown. Base qualities are missing; no much larger clone stands one base away. The data are from a study of shared clonotypes between healthy human individuals (TCRdb year 2020). Regarding the study in general: A few men and two women, aged 18 to 49 years, made up the cohort. To estimate repertoire size and how much clonotype sharing occurs between individuals, the study deeply sequenced the blood TCR repertoires of five healthy adults. For each donor, three plates each were used for CD4 naive and CD4 memory, two plates were used for CD8 naive, and one plate was used for CD8 memory. To increase sequencing depth and limit assay-specific biases, different laboratories used diverse techniques to prepare libraries and sequence TCR repertoires. Per donor, leukapheresis produced somewhere between about 0.9 and 9 billion PBMCs.

Using the deep immunoSEQ assay, TCR CDR3 regions were amplified from genomic DNA by multiplex PCR. Genomic DNA extracted from each cell subset was distributed evenly over all wells of several immunoSEQ 96-well plates, and each plate served as one replicate. For sorted subsets, each replicate PCR was loaded with about 0.2 ug genomic DNA, equivalent to approximately 27,000 T cell genomes. Purified libraries were quantified with a Qubit 3.0 fluorometer, sized on a Bioanalyzer 2100, and re-quantified with the KAPA Library Quantification kit. Each immunoSEQ 96-well plate was sequenced on its own single-read 150-cycle Illumina NextSeq 550 flow cell. In the paper's pipeline: Because only junctional sequences without quality scores were contained in the immunoSEQ output, filtering matching that applied to full-length reads could not be performed. Sequences were annotated with PyIR, a Python wrapper for IgBLAST v1.9, using IMGT germline references to assign V/J genes and CDR3. Reads were removed for weak V/J assignments (E-value above 1e-6), missing CDR3, stop codons, out-of-frame junctions, or ambiguous translated residues. V3J clonotypes were defined by identical inferred V gene, J gene, and CDR3 amino acid sequence. The percentage overlap between two repertoires was calculated by dividing the number of shared unique clonotypes by the size of the smaller repertoire. Three approaches were used to assess repertoire richness: RTK rarefaction, the Chao1 estimator, and Recon v2.1 estimates of unobserved clonotypes. OLGA was used to compute generation probabilities for all TCRbeta clonotypes that the gDNA method yielded from a handful of donors. In TCRdb, the immuneACCESS table is reduced to in-frame sequences with V and J assigned. These tables do not hold every clone; where another copy was compared, an unresolved V gene accounts for under half, and the others remain unexplained. V and J calls and clone size are as listed in that table; D and trimming were resolved from the DNA. In all, the sample holds around 600,000 clones, and more than 95% of those were seen once. The ten largest clones capture about 0.057% of the sample.

Donors were healthy HIV-negative adults with no recently reported acute infections or vaccinations. Every donor was a Caucasian adult living in Nashville, Tennessee, USA. Magnetic negative selection was used to enrich CD4+ T cells, after which naive cells were positively selected on CD45RA and the negative fraction became the memory subset. Blood was obtained by leukapheresis, after which PBMCs were separated by Ficoll-Histopaque density gradient centrifugation and cryopreserved in liquid nitrogen vapor phase. Purity and quantity of every magnetically sorted T cell population were checked by analytical flow cytometry. From each sorted fraction, genomic DNA was isolated and quantified by UV absorbance on a Nanodrop 2000c. The paper's findings and limits, for the study overall: Compared with non-shared clonotypes, the clonotypes found in all four sorted-subset donors had higher generation probabilities. Sampling was restricted to blood, and TCR repertoires in tissue are likely to differ from TCR repertoires in blood. Pairwise subsampling indicated that sequencing depth was expected to affect the degree of clonotype sharing among donors. Rarefaction of sorted-subset datasets indicated incomplete sequencing despite the large sequencing depth. Larger estimated clonotype richness was generally found for naive subsets than for memory subsets. Because the study included a small number of donors, the genetic and exposure-history diversity represented was limited. Sharing across several donors was observed for approximately 5% of naive CD4, less than 4% of naive CD8, about 2.3% of memory CD4, and roughly 0.43% of memory CD8 clonotypes.

Reading the germline V gene gives CDR1 SGDLS and CDR2 YYNGEE. From cysteine to phenylalanine, the CDR3 is 16 amino acids long. Here the CDR3 DNA is all that survives: 48 bases in frame from base 1. Clipping removes 0 bases from V and 6 bases from J, with 5 as the unmatched junction base count. This clonotype was sampled from a woman in her twenties or thirties in good health. The sequence links TRBV9 to TRBJ2-2; a stretch of 10 junction bases matches TRBD2. Sequencing used naive CD4+ T cells sorted from blood. The meaning of the sample's cell subset or site label: CD45RA+ positively selected. The base sequence is TGTGCCAGCAGCGTAGTGCCTAGCGGGAGTGCCGGGGAGCTGTTTTTT. Its translation reads: CASSVVPSGSAGELFF.